This TCR beta chain was profiled in a study of technical replicates of blood from a few donors. CDR3 length: 14 residues. V trimming: 4 bases; J trimming: 0 bases; junction bases outside the gene matches: 2. Per germline, CDR1 LNHDA and CDR2 SQIVND (reference sequence). Data came from immunoSEQ multiplex PCR; TCRdb stores just in-frame clones and leaves some out. The table includes 65,000 to 80,000 clones, around 90% detected once. The source material was T cells isolated from PBMCs. This TCR was sampled from a human donor in good health. The V gene is TRBV19, the J gene TRBJ1-1; 7 positions agree with TRBD1. The CDR3, as DNA: TGTGCCAGTAGTAGGCAGGGGGTGAACACTGAAGCTTTCTTT. Encoded protein: CASSRQGVNTEAFF.